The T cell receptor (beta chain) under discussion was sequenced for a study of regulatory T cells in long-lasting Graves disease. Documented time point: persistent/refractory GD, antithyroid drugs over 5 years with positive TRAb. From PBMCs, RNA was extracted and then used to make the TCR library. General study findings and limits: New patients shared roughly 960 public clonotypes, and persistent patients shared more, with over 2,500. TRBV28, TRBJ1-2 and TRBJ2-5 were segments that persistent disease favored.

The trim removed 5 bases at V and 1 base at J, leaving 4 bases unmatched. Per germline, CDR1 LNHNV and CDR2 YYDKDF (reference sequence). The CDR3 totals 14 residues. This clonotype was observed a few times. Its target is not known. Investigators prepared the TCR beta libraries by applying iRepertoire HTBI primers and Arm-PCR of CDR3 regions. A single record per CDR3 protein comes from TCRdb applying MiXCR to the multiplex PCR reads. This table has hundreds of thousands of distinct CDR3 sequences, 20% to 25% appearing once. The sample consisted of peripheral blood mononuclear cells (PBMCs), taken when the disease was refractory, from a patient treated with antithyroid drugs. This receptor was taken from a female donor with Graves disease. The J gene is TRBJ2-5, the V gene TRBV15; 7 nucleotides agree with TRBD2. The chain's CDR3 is CATSRPSGQETQYF. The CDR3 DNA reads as TGTGCCACCAGCCGCCCTAGCGGCCAAGAGACCCAGTACTTC.